This note documents a single TCR beta chain sequence. Its antigen is not known. The junction and the germline gene differ at one end; a read error may be behind it. Other DNA sequences within the sample encode an identical CDR3. 13 Jbeta primers and 60 Vbeta primers were used for the PCR. As handled by the study authors: Counted up in a later analysis, unique TCR beta chains came to about 80 million, with around 9.9 million shared. The table came from immunoSEQ multiplex PCR; TCRdb's copy has only in-frame clones and leaves some out. That table gives V, J and clone size, and the DNA gave D and trimming. The sample has about 96,000 clones; approximately 74% are singletons. This entry belongs to a study of cytomegalovirus exposure and HLA in healthy donors. Broader study findings: A later analysis by the authors found several of the most significant clusters apparently linked to common viral pathogens. The classifier was said to identify cytomegalovirus status with high specificity and sensitivity. Listed as cytomegalovirus-associated were 164 TCR beta chains.

The source of this sequence is a woman between 70 and 85 years old in good health and CMV-seropositive. Specimen: PBMCs.

The CDR3 DNA reads TGTGCCAGTAGCTTAGGGGGGATTGGGGAGCAGTACTTC. Its protein is CASSLGGIGEQYF. The chain combines TRBV7-3 with TRBJ2-7, with D possibly being TRBD1 or TRBD2 (6 bases each). CDR1 is SGHTA and CDR2 is FQGTGA in the germline V gene. This CDR3 has 13 residues.